This TCR beta chain was sequenced in a study of identical twins (dated by TCRdb to the mid-2010s). Notes on the research overall: TCR alpha and beta repertoires from monozygotic twins, unrelated adults of various ages and cord blood were deep-sequenced to test whether fetal clonotypes persist. Replicate twin experiments were performed at different times using different library preparation protocols to rule out contamination. Overall results and qualifications from the work: Invariant T cells such as MAIT and iNKT could partly confound zero-insertion analyses, although diverse VJ usage argued against such confounding for most clonotypes. Because the same donors could not be followed over many years, the conclusions depended on cross-sectional statistical analysis. Excess twin sharing in beta out-of-frame sequences was weaker because fewer shared sequences lowered the signal-to-noise ratio. Fewer insertions were carried by abundant cord blood beta clonotypes; a weaker similar trend was observed in young adult naive repertoires, while no such trend was observed in memory repertoires. Compared with coincidental sharing between unrelated individuals, out-of-frame TCR alpha sequences shared between twins showed an excess of sequences with low generation probability. In monozygotic twins, out-of-frame TCR alpha sharing was systematically underestimated by recombination models, although the models agreed with sharing between unrelated individuals.

Only healthy Caucasian donors were included. Miltenyi CD45RO+ enrichment and human naive T-cell isolation kits were used to isolate memory (CD45RO+) and naive T cells from PBMC. CDR1 and CDR2, looked up from the germline V gene, are SNHLY and FYNNEI. The CDR3 numbers 15 residues from cysteine through phenylalanine. This entry keeps only the CDR3 DNA: 45 bases, framed from base 1. Trimming leaves V shorter by 5 bases and J shorter by 3 bases, with the junction holding 5 bases beyond the gene matches. Libraries were built with 5' RACE. TCRdb shows the sequencer as Illumina HiSeq 2000. A universal primer binding site was added through template switching, and the final cDNA carried a unique molecular identifier so that TCR cDNA molecules could be counted accurately. First-strand cDNA for TCR alpha and beta chains was synthesized from specific primers in the conserved constant-segment region. Each cDNA library was double barcoded, with a SMART-Mk sample barcode plus Illumina barcodes, to control for contamination. Two successive PCR steps introduced TruSeq adapter sequences along with Illumina sample barcodes. The Illumina HiSeq platform was used with custom primers to sequence TCR alpha and beta cDNA libraries. Per the source publication's procedure: MiGEC was used to process raw reads and extract unique molecular identifiers, and MiXCR was used to find CDR3 positions. Recombination models were inferred per individual with the repgenHMM and IGoR tools using an EM algorithm. The analysis of shared clonotypes was done with the tcR package in R, with sharing normalized by the product of cloneset sizes. To study raw recombination without the effects of thymic and clonal selection, out-of-frame nonproductive sequences were analyzed. TCRdb passed the public sequencing reads through fastp at Q25 and MiXCR, retaining productive beta sequences. Duplicate CDR3 protein sequences are folded into a single record with the most common DNA and genes. The V and J calls shown here were made by TCRdb, not taken from the authors' results. Across this sample there are about 240,000 distinct CDR3 sequences, with under 12% seen only once. Of the sample, roughly 10% is held by the ten largest clones.

The sample holds many counts of this clonotype. Its antigen is still unknown. No much larger clonotype is one base removed from it; base qualities were not supplied. The TCR comes from a man in his forties or fifties in good health. The chain employs TRBV2 and TRBJ2-1; 9 central nucleotides agree with TRBD2. Sequencing was performed on memory T cells sorted from blood. The cell subset or site label, as the study defines it: CD45RO+ enriched T cells. DNA sequence: TGTGCCAGCAGTCCCGGGACTAGCTACTACAATGAGCAGTTCTTC. It codes for CASSPGTSYYNEQFF. The full variable domain, with segments outside the CDR3 supplied by the reference TRBV2 and TRBJ2-1 proteins, appears as EPEVTQTPSHQVTQMGQEVILRCVPISNHLYFYWYRQILGQKVEFLVSFYNNEISEKSEIFDDQFSVERPDGSNFTLKIRSTKLEDSAMYFCASSPGTSYYNEQFFGPGTRLTVL.